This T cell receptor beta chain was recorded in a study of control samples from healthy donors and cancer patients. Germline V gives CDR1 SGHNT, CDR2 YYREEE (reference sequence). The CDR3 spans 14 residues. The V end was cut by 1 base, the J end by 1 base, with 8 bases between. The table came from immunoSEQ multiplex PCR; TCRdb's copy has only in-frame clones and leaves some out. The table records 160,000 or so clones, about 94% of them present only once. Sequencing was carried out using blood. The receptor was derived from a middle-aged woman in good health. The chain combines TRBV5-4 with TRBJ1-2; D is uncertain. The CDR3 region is CASSLPVLNYGYTF. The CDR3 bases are TGTGCCAGCAGCTTGCCGGTTCTTAACTATGGCTACACCTTC.